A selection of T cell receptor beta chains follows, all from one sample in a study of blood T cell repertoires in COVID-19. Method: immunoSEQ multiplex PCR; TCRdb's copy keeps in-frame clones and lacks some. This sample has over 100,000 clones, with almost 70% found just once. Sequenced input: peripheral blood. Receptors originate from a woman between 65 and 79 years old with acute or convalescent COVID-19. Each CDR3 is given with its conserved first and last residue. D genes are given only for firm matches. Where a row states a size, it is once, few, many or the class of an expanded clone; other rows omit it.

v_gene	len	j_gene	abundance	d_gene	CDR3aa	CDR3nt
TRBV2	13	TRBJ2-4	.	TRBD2	CASSVWEGNIQYF	TGTGCCAGCAGTGTCTGGGAGGGAAACATTCAGTACTTC
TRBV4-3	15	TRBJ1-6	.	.	CASSQGVSGFTPLHF	TGCGCCAGCAGCCAAGGGGTTTCGGGGTTCACACCCCTCCACTTT
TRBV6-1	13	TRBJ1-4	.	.	CASSGGGDEKLFF	TGTGCCAGCAGTGGTGGGGGCGATGAAAAACTGTTTTTT
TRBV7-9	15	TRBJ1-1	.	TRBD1	CASRPQQGANTEAFF	TGTGCCAGCAGACCCCAGCAGGGGGCGAACACTGAAGCTTTCTTT
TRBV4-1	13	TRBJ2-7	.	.	CASSQEWSYEQYF	TGCGCCAGCAGCCAAGAATGGAGCTACGAGCAGTACTTC
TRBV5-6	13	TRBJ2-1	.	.	CASSLVGGNEQFF	TGTGCCAGCAGCTTGGTCGGGGGCAATGAGCAGTTCTTC
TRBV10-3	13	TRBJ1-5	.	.	CAISSGDHQPQHF	TGTGCCATCAGTTCAGGGGATCATCAGCCCCAGCATTTT
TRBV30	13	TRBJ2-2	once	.	CAWNLVRTGELFF	TGTGCCTGGAATTTAGTTCGGACCGGGGAGCTGTTTTTT
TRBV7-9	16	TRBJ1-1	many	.	CASSPEGGIMNTEAFF	TGTGCCAGCAGCCCGGAGGGTGGCATCATGAACACTGAAGCTTTCTTT
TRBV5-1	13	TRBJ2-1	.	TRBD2	CASSGGLGDEQFF	TGCGCCAGCAGCGGGGGACTAGGGGATGAGCAGTTCTTC
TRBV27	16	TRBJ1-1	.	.	CASRLRGGLMNTEAFF	TGTGCCAGCAGACTTCGTGGGGGCCTCATGAACACTGAAGCTTTCTTT
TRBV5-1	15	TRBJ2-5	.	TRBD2	CASSRGTRDLETQYF	TGCGCCAGCAGCAGAGGGACTAGGGATTTGGAGACCCAGTACTTC
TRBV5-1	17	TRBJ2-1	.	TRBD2	CASSLVATSGGDNEQFF	TGCGCCAGCAGCTTGGTGGCTACTAGCGGGGGGGACAATGAGCAGTTCTTC
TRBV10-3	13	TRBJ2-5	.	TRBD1	CAISEGQGKTQYF	TGTGCCATCAGTGAGGGACAGGGAAAGACCCAGTACTTC
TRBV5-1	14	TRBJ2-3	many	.	CASSSPVLINTQYF	TGCGCCAGCAGCTCCCCAGTGTTGATAAATACGCAGTATTTT
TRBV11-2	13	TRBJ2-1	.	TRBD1	CASTRGQGNEQFF	TGTGCCAGCACCCGAGGACAGGGGAATGAGCAGTTCTTC
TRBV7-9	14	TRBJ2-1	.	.	CASSLASTYNEQFF	TGTGCCAGCAGCTTAGCCAGTACCTACAATGAGCAGTTCTTC
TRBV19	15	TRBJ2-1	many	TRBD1	CATHRGTGALNEQFF	TGTGCCACCCATCGAGGGACAGGGGCCCTCAATGAGCAGTTCTTC
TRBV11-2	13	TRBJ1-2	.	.	CASSGSLGYGYTF	TGTGCCAGCAGCGGTAGCCTGGGCTATGGCTACACCTTC
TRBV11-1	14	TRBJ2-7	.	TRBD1	CASSFGTVYYEQYF	TGTGCCAGCAGTTTTGGGACAGTCTATTACGAGCAGTACTTC
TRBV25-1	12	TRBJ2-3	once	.	CASSVGTDTQYF	TGTGCCAGCAGTGTCGGGACAGATACGCAGTATTTT
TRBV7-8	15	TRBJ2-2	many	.	CASSSRGGNTGELFF	TGTGCCAGCAGCTCCAGGGGTGGGAACACCGGGGAGCTGTTTTTT
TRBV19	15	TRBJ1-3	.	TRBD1	CASSIGTGRGNTIYF	TGTGCCAGTAGTATCGGGACAGGTCGTGGAAACACCATATATTTT
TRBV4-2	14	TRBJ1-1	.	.	CASSQRTANTEAFF	TGTGCCAGCAGCCAGCGGACAGCCAACACTGAAGCTTTCTTT
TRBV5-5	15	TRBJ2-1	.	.	CASSLDGQPYNEQFF	TGTGCCAGCAGCTTGGACGGACAACCCTACAATGAGCAGTTCTTC
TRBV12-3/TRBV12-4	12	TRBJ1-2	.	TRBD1	CASSAGQGGYTF	TGTGCCAGCAGTGCGGGACAGGGAGGCTACACCTTC
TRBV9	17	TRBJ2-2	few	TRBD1	CASSVAETGSYNGELFF	TGTGCCAGCAGCGTAGCGGAGACAGGGAGTTACAACGGGGAGCTGTTTTTT
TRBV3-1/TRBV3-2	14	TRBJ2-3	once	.	CASSPQASTDTQYF	TGTGCCAGCAGCCCCCAAGCGAGCACAGATACGCAGTATTTT
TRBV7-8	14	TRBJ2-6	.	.	CASSLVRGANVLTF	TGTGCCAGCAGCTTAGTGCGTGGGGCCAACGTCCTGACTTTC
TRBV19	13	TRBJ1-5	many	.	CASSPGYNQPQHF	TGTGCCAGTAGTCCGGGGTACAATCAGCCCCAGCATTTT
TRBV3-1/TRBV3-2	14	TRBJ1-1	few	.	CASSQDQGGAEAFF	TGTGCCAGCAGCCAAGATCAGGGTGGGGCTGAAGCTTTCTTT
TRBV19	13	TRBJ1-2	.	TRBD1	CASHGQGAYGYTF	TGTGCCAGTCATGGACAGGGGGCTTATGGCTACACCTTC
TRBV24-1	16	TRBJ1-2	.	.	CATSDLWGLGGYGYTF	TGTGCCACCAGTGATTTGTGGGGGCTCGGCGGCTATGGCTACACCTTC
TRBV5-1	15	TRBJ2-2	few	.	CASSPVMPDTGELFF	TGCGCCAGCAGCCCAGTAATGCCCGACACCGGGGAGCTGTTTTTT
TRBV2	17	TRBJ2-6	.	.	CATPGSGRTSGANVLTF	TGTGCCACCCCGGGGAGTGGAAGGACCTCTGGGGCCAACGTCCTGACTTTC
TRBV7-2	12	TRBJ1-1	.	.	CAKTPRATEAFF	TGTGCCAAGACACCGCGGGCCACTGAAGCTTTCTTT
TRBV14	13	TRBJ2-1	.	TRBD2	CASSPKASGGEFF	TGTGCCAGCAGCCCGAAAGCCTCGGGAGGCGAGTTCTTC
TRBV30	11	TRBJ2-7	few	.	CAWEQGYEQYF	TGTGCCTGGGAACAGGGCTACGAGCAGTACTTC
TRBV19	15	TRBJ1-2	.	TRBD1	CASSKTGGRNYGYTF	TGTGCCAGTAGTAAGACAGGGGGCCGTAACTATGGCTACACCTTC
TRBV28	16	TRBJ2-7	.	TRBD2	CASSSLTSGSSYEQYF	TGTGCCAGCAGTTCGCTGACTAGCGGGAGCTCCTACGAGCAGTACTTC
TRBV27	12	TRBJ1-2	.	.	CASSTGSQGYTF	TGTGCCAGCTCTACAGGGAGTCAGGGCTACACCTTC
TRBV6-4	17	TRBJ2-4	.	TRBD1	CASSGFWTGRAKNIQYF	TGTGCCAGCAGTGGATTCTGGACAGGGAGGGCCAAAAACATTCAGTACTTC
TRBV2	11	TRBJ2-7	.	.	CASLDPYEQYF	TGTGCCAGCTTAGATCCCTACGAGCAGTACTTC
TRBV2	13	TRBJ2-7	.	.	CASRGQLTYEQYF	TGTGCCAGCAGAGGACAGCTTACCTACGAGCAGTACTTC
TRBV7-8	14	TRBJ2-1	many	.	CASSQTRGYNEQFF	TGTGCCAGCAGCCAAACTAGAGGTTACAATGAGCAGTTCTTC
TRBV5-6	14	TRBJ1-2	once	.	CASSPPEGGHGYTF	TGTGCCAGCAGTCCCCCTGAGGGAGGTCATGGCTACACCTTC
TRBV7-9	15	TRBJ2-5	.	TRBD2	CASSYGTRNKETQYF	TGTGCCAGCAGCTACGGGACTAGAAATAAAGAGACCCAGTACTTC
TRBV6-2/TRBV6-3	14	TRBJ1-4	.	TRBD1	CASSTGGADEKLFF	TGTGCCAGCAGTACAGGGGGCGCGGATGAAAAACTGTTTTTT
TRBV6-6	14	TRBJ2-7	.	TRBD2	CASSYSSGGDRQYF	TGTGCCAGCAGTTACTCTAGCGGGGGTGATAGGCAGTACTTC
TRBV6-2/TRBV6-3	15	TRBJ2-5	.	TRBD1	CASSYSQGASETQYF	TGTGCCAGCAGTTACTCTCAGGGGGCGTCGGAGACCCAGTACTTC
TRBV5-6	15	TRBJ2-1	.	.	CASSLYQGSYNEQFF	TGTGCCAGCAGCTTGTATCAGGGCTCCTACAATGAGCAGTTCTTC
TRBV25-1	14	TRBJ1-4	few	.	CASLPGGGVGKLFF	TGTGCCAGCCTCCCTGGGGGAGGTGTAGGAAAACTGTTTTTT
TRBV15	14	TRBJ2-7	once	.	CATSRDLFSYEQYF	TGTGCCACCAGCAGAGATCTCTTTTCCTACGAGCAGTACTTC
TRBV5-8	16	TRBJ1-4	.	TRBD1	CASSLKQGATNEKLFF	TGTGCCAGCAGCCTGAAACAGGGGGCAACTAATGAAAAACTGTTTTTT
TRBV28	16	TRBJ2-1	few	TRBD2	CASSFPGLAGVWEQFF	TGTGCCAGCAGTTTTCCCGGACTAGCGGGTGTATGGGAGCAGTTCTTC
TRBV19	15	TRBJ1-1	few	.	CASSVTPGVGTEAFF	TGTGCCAGTAGCGTAACCCCAGGGGTAGGGACTGAAGCTTTCTTT
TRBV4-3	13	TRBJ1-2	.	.	CASSQSGRVGYTF	TGCGCCAGCAGCCAATCGGGGAGGGTTGGCTACACCTTC
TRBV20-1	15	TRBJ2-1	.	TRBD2	CSASLAGILLNEQFF	TGCAGTGCTAGTCTAGCGGGAATATTGTTAAATGAGCAGTTCTTC
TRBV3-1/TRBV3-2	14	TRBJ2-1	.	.	CASSPLRTGNEQFF	TGTGCCAGCAGCCCCTTAAGGACTGGCAATGAGCAGTTCTTC
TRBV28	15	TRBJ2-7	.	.	CASSLPGTGAYEQYF	TGTGCCAGCAGTTTACCCGGGACTGGAGCCTACGAGCAGTACTTC